One TCR beta chain is described in this entry. This clonotype was found many times. The antigen it recognizes is unknown. Base qualities are not recorded, but no much larger clone differs from it by a single base. The V end loses 5 bases and the J end loses 5 bases, and a stretch of 18 bases separates them. The germline V gene (reference sequence) provides CDR1 SEHNR and CDR2 FQNEAQ. From its cysteine to its phenylalanine, the CDR3 spans 15 amino acids. Only CDR3 DNA remains: 45 bases, in frame from the first base. Graves' hyperthyroidism was defined as stable when no progression to ophthalmopathy occurred over 18 months of follow-up. The hyperthyroidism patients were between 18 and 65 years old and newly diagnosed, with a disease duration of less than 2 months. Exclusion was applied to patients with uncontrolled infections, other autoimmune diseases, pregnancy or lactation. Diagnoses were based on clinical symptoms, serum thyroxine and TRAb, thyroid ultrasound and orbital computed tomography. Ficoll-Paque density gradient centrifugation was used to isolate PBMCs from 8.5 to 10 ml of fresh peripheral blood. Total RNA was extracted with Trizol reagent, and quality was checked on an Agilent 2100 Bioanalyzer.

Amplification of TCR beta CDR3 regions was carried out from RNA transcripts. The TCR CDR3 was subjected to a first round of RT-PCR using the HTBI primer set and the Qiagen OneStep RT-PCR kit. The libraries were constructed in a second round of multiplex PCR and then size-selected and purified. Paired-end sequencing of the libraries was performed with 100 bp reads on an Illumina HiSeq2000. The authors processed their data as follows. SOAPnuke was used to process the raw data, removing reads that contained adapters or uncalled bases, had a mean Phred below 15, or lacked an exact match to the constant primer or identifier. High-quality paired reads were merged with COPE v1.2.5, and unique nucleotide sequences were defined as clonotypes. Clonotypes were aligned to IMGT TRBV, TRBD and TRBJ reference segments using MiTCR v1.1. Analysis was restricted to V-J combinations with a frequency above 0.0001, which covered 98% to 99.2% of repertoires. The TCS score was defined as F50 (clonal expansion) divided by E x V (chaos), with BLOSUM62-based TCRdist calculated between CDR3 peptides within each V-J. Welch's t-statistics and random forest reduced around 550 V-J features to under 15, which were used in a naive Bayes classifier (R e1071). Thyroid-blood repertoire similarity was quantified with the Morisita-Horn index. The raw public reads went through TCRdb reprocessing: fastp at Q25, MiXCR clone calling, in-frame beta chains kept. A single entry per CDR3 protein holds the most common genes and DNA from its merged rows. TCRdb's processing, not the authors', yielded these V and J calls. Within this sample are 750,000 to 950,000 distinct CDR3 sequences, with approximately 40% of them counted one time only. The ten largest clones take up over 8% of the sample.

The data were taken from a study of T cells in Graves' hyperthyroidism and ophthalmopathy (dated by TCRdb to about 2019). As for the study more broadly: Peripheral blood was collected at initial diagnosis, before any treatment. After sampling, hyperthyroidism patients received methimazole starting at 30 mg daily, and ophthalmopathy patients received high-dose intravenous methylprednisolone. The roughly 90 discovery patients were divided at random into training and test sets in a 7:3 ratio. In addition, the study compared T-cell repertoires in thyroid tissue and in blood from a handful of Graves' hyperthyroidism patients. Whether ophthalmopathy could be predicted prospectively was tested in an independent validation cohort made up of roughly 19 hyperthyroidism patients plus 17 patients who later progressed to ophthalmopathy. To identify TCR V-J signatures that set the groups apart, the researchers used a discovery cohort of about a hundred patients, made up of 43 with Graves' ophthalmopathy and 55 to 65 with stable Graves' hyperthyroidism. TCR Vbeta CDR3 sequencing of roughly 140 peripheral blood samples (over 40 ophthalmopathy, around 80 hyperthyroidism and some 17 progressor patients) is reported in the paper.

Overall study results and their limits: Most expanded thyroid clonotypes (frequency above 0.001) were also detected in blood, suggesting blood repertoires may reflect thyroid immune responses. During validation, the model predicted progression to ophthalmopathy a median of around 7 months ahead of onset, with approximately 70% sensitivity and about 72% specificity. Ophthalmopathy was separated from stable hyperthyroidism by a 13 V-J signature model, with about 86% sensitivity and roughly 81% specificity obtained in cross-validation and 80%/75% obtained in testing. Sample size was not statistically predetermined, and blinding of investigators to group allocation was not performed.

The clonotype originates from a man in his late teens or twenties with Graves' hyperthyroidism. The specimen sequenced was blood. The V and J segments used are TRBV7-9 and TRBJ2-5; the D call is tentative, TRBD1 or TRBD2, as each matches 7 bases. For the CDR3, the sequence is CASSAAQGREETQYF. The DNA is TGTGCCAGCAGCGCCGCACAGGGGAGGGAGGAGACCCAGTACTTC.